These T cell receptor beta chains were read from a single sample in a study of T cells after yellow fever vaccination. TCRdb re-derived calls from the 5' RACE reads in MiXCR, one entry per CDR3 protein. Among 500,000 to 550,000 distinct CDR3 sequences listed, roughly 22% were seen once. The sample consisted of PBMCs, taken around 3 weeks after the first yellow fever vaccination. These receptor sequences come from a man aged 18 to 29 who received the YFV17D yellow fever vaccine. The CDR3 runs from the conserved cysteine through the conserved F or W. Each record gives: clone size, V gene, J gene, D gene, CDR3 protein, CDR3 DNA. A D gene is named only where the DNA matches it firmly. Some rows mark clone size as missing; the rest say once, few, many or name a class of expanded clone.

clone size: -
V gene: TRBV5-6
J gene: TRBJ1-2
D gene: TRBD1
CDR3 protein: CASSWGTGRYTF
CDR3 DNA: TGTGCCAGCAGCTGGGGGACAGGCCGCTACACCTTC

clone size: -
V gene: TRBV12-3/TRBV12-4
J gene: TRBJ1-4
D gene: TRBD1
CDR3 protein: CASSLSTGGGEKLFF
CDR3 DNA: TGTGCCAGCAGTTTATCGACAGGGGGTGGTGAAAAACTGTTTTTT

clone size: -
V gene: TRBV4-3
J gene: TRBJ2-1
D gene: -
CDR3 protein: CASSQGVADNEQFF
CDR3 DNA: TGCGCCAGCAGCCAAGGGGTTGCCGACAATGAGCAGTTCTTC

clone size: many
V gene: TRBV29-1
J gene: TRBJ1-3
D gene: -
CDR3 protein: CSVERGVSGNTIYF
CDR3 DNA: TGCAGCGTTGAGCGCGGGGTCTCTGGAAACACCATATATTTT

clone size: many
V gene: TRBV5-4
J gene: TRBJ1-1
D gene: -
CDR3 protein: CASSLGGSGRAFF
CDR3 DNA: TGTGCCAGCAGCTTGGGGGGGTCCGGCCGGGCTTTCTTT

clone size: few
V gene: TRBV20-1
J gene: TRBJ2-7
D gene: TRBD1
CDR3 protein: CSARDHQGARNEQYF
CDR3 DNA: TGCAGTGCTAGAGATCACCAGGGGGCCAGAAACGAGCAGTACTTC

clone size: -
V gene: TRBV2
J gene: TRBJ1-4
D gene: -
CDR3 protein: CASTPGTNSEKLFF
CDR3 DNA: TGTGCCAGCACCCCCGGGACAAATAGTGAAAAACTGTTTTTT

clone size: few
V gene: TRBV6-5
J gene: TRBJ1-1
D gene: -
CDR3 protein: CASSYSGTTPEAFF
CDR3 DNA: TGTGCCAGCAGTTACTCGGGGACGACTCCTGAAGCTTTCTTT

clone size: once
V gene: TRBV12-3/TRBV12-4
J gene: TRBJ2-3
D gene: TRBD2
CDR3 protein: CASSLESGGPDTQYF
CDR3 DNA: TGTGCCAGCAGTTTAGAGAGCGGGGGGCCAGATACGCAGTATTTT

clone size: -
V gene: TRBV7-2
J gene: TRBJ1-2
D gene: -
CDR3 protein: CASSLVAQTGGNYGYTF
CDR3 DNA: TGTGCCAGCAGCTTAGTTGCCCAGACAGGTGGCAACTATGGCTACACCTTC

clone size: few
V gene: TRBV4-3
J gene: TRBJ2-2
D gene: -
CDR3 protein: CASSQDGGSPGELFF
CDR3 DNA: TGCGCCAGCAGCCAAGATGGCGGTAGCCCCGGGGAGCTGTTTTTT

clone size: few
V gene: TRBV4-2
J gene: TRBJ2-5
D gene: TRBD2
CDR3 protein: CASSQEGSGGQETQYF
CDR3 DNA: TGTGCCAGCAGCCAAGAGGGTAGCGGGGGGCAAGAGACCCAGTACTTC

clone size: few
V gene: TRBV5-1
J gene: TRBJ2-3
D gene: -
CDR3 protein: CASSEDTSTDTQYF
CDR3 DNA: TGCGCCAGCAGCGAGGATACTAGCACAGATACGCAGTATTTT

clone size: -
V gene: TRBV19
J gene: TRBJ2-1
D gene: -
CDR3 protein: CASSIGGSSSYNEQFF
CDR3 DNA: TGTGCCAGTAGTATTGGGGGCTCAAGCTCCTACAATGAGCAGTTCTTC

clone size: -
V gene: TRBV19
J gene: TRBJ1-1
D gene: -
CDR3 protein: CASSNRELDEAFF
CDR3 DNA: TGTGCCAGTAGTAACAGGGAACTGGATGAAGCTTTCTTT

clone size: -
V gene: TRBV29-1
J gene: TRBJ2-2
D gene: -
CDR3 protein: CSVNRLGELFF
CDR3 DNA: TGCAGCGTCAACAGGCTCGGGGAGCTGTTTTTT

clone size: few
V gene: TRBV5-6
J gene: TRBJ2-7
D gene: -
CDR3 protein: CASSLGRTHEQYF
CDR3 DNA: TGTGCCAGCAGCTTGGGCAGGACCCACGAGCAGTACTTC

clone size: -
V gene: TRBV10-3
J gene: TRBJ1-2
D gene: -
CDR3 protein: CAIGVEGGYGYTF
CDR3 DNA: TGTGCCATCGGAGTCGAGGGTGGCTATGGCTACACCTTC

clone size: few
V gene: TRBV4-3
J gene: TRBJ1-4
D gene: -
CDR3 protein: CASSRGREGANEKLFF
CDR3 DNA: TGCGCCAGCAGCCGGGGGAGGGAGGGGGCTAATGAAAAACTGTTTTTT

clone size: few
V gene: TRBV4-3
J gene: TRBJ2-2
D gene: -
CDR3 protein: CASSQGATGELFF
CDR3 DNA: TGCGCCAGCAGCCAAGGTGCCACCGGGGAGCTGTTTTTT

clone size: -
V gene: TRBV18
J gene: TRBJ2-1
D gene: -
CDR3 protein: CASSGGLPGDNEQFF
CDR3 DNA: TGTGCCAGCTCGGGTGGTCTTCCGGGGGACAATGAGCAGTTCTTC

clone size: -
V gene: TRBV4-1
J gene: TRBJ2-1
D gene: -
CDR3 protein: CASSQDSGRHNEQFF
CDR3 DNA: TGCGCCAGCAGCCAGGACTCCGGGAGACACAATGAGCAGTTCTTC

clone size: -
V gene: TRBV6-2/TRBV6-3
J gene: TRBJ2-7
D gene: TRBD2
CDR3 protein: CASNTGLAGNYEQYF
CDR3 DNA: TGTGCCAGCAACACGGGACTAGCGGGGAACTACGAGCAGTACTTC

clone size: -
V gene: TRBV21-1
J gene: TRBJ1-1
D gene: -
CDR3 protein: CASSPKSLNTGMNTEAFF
CDR3 DNA: TGTGCCAGCAGCCCCAAATCTCTAAATACAGGAATGAACACTGAAGCTTTCTTT

clone size: few
V gene: TRBV10-3
J gene: TRBJ1-1
D gene: -
CDR3 protein: CAISERSERNTEAFF
CDR3 DNA: TGTGCCATCAGTGAAAGGTCTGAAAGGAACACTGAAGCTTTCTTT

clone size: -
V gene: TRBV4-2
J gene: TRBJ2-3
D gene: -
CDR3 protein: CASSQGSGASTDTQYF
CDR3 DNA: TGTGCCAGCAGCCAAGGCTCCGGGGCTTCCACAGATACGCAGTATTTT

clone size: -
V gene: TRBV20-1
J gene: TRBJ2-7
D gene: TRBD2
CDR3 protein: CSARGGSGGDEQYF
CDR3 DNA: TGCAGTGCTAGAGGAGGTAGCGGGGGGGACGAGCAGTACTTC

clone size: -
V gene: TRBV5-1
J gene: TRBJ2-7
D gene: -
CDR3 protein: CASRSQGTLGEQYF
CDR3 DNA: TGCGCCAGCAGATCACAGGGTACTTTAGGCGAGCAGTACTTC

clone size: -
V gene: TRBV6-2/TRBV6-3
J gene: TRBJ1-5
D gene: TRBD1
CDR3 protein: CASSYLRQGGNQPQHF
CDR3 DNA: TGTGCCAGCAGTTACCTAAGACAGGGGGGCAATCAGCCCCAGCATTTT

clone size: -
V gene: TRBV30
J gene: TRBJ2-3
D gene: TRBD2
CDR3 protein: CAWSSGTKKTDTQYF
CDR3 DNA: TGTGCCTGGAGTTCCGGGACTAAAAAAACAGATACGCAGTATTTT

clone size: -
V gene: TRBV9
J gene: TRBJ1-2
D gene: -
CDR3 protein: CASSHRSGNYGYTF
CDR3 DNA: TGTGCCAGCAGCCACCGCTCTGGTAACTATGGCTACACCTTC

clone size: medium-sized
V gene: TRBV2
J gene: TRBJ2-2
D gene: TRBD2
CDR3 protein: CASSRTSGANTGELFF
CDR3 DNA: TGTGCCAGCAGTCGCACTAGCGGAGCGAACACCGGGGAGCTGTTTTTT

clone size: -
V gene: TRBV3-1
J gene: TRBJ2-5
D gene: -
CDR3 protein: CASSASGSLPLETQYF
CDR3 DNA: TGTGCCAGCAGCGCCTCGGGGTCATTACCTTTGGAGACCCAGTACTTC

clone size: many
V gene: TRBV2
J gene: TRBJ2-2
D gene: -
CDR3 protein: CASSGAGGELFF
CDR3 DNA: TGTGCCAGCAGTGGTGCGGGCGGGGAGCTGTTTTTT

clone size: many
V gene: TRBV7-2
J gene: TRBJ2-3
D gene: TRBD2
CDR3 protein: CASSLNSGGDTQYF
CDR3 DNA: TGTGCCAGCAGCTTAAATAGCGGGGGGGATACGCAGTATTTT

clone size: few
V gene: TRBV3-1
J gene: TRBJ2-4
D gene: -
CDR3 protein: CASSQETRGVKNIQYF
CDR3 DNA: TGTGCCAGCAGCCAGGAGACCAGGGGCGTCAAAAACATTCAGTACTTC

clone size: -
V gene: TRBV4-3
J gene: TRBJ2-3
D gene: -
CDR3 protein: CASSQDGRRGRDTQYF
CDR3 DNA: TGCGCCAGCAGCCAAGACGGTCGCAGGGGACGAGATACGCAGTATTTT

clone size: -
V gene: TRBV5-1
J gene: TRBJ1-6
D gene: -
CDR3 protein: CASSLQPYSPLHF
CDR3 DNA: TGCGCCAGCAGCCTACAGCCCTATTCACCCCTCCACTTT

clone size: -
V gene: TRBV10-3
J gene: TRBJ1-3
D gene: -
CDR3 protein: CAIREDSGNTIYF
CDR3 DNA: TGTGCCATCAGGGAGGACTCTGGAAACACCATATATTTT

clone size: -
V gene: TRBV6-1
J gene: TRBJ2-4
D gene: TRBD1
CDR3 protein: CASRTGTGKNIQYF
CDR3 DNA: TGTGCCAGCAGAACAGGGACAGGAAAAAACATTCAGTACTTC